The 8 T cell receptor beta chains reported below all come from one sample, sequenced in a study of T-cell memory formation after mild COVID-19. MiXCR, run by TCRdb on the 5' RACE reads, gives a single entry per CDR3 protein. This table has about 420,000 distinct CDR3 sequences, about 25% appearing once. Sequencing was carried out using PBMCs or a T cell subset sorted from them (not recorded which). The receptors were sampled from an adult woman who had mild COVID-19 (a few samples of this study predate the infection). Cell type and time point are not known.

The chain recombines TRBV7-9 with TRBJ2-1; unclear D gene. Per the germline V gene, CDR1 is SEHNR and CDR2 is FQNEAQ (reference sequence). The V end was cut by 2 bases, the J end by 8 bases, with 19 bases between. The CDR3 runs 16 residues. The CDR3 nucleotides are TGTGCCAGCAGCTTATCCCTCCGGCGGAGACTCGATGAGCAGTTCTTC. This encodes CASSLSLRRRLDEQFF.

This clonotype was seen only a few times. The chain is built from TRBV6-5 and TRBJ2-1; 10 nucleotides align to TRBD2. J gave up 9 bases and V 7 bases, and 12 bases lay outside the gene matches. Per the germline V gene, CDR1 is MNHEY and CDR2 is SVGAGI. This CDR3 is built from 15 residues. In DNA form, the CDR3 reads TGTGCCAGCATTTCTAGCGGGAGCATCGCCGGTGAGCAGTTCTTC. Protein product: CASISSGSIAGEQFF.

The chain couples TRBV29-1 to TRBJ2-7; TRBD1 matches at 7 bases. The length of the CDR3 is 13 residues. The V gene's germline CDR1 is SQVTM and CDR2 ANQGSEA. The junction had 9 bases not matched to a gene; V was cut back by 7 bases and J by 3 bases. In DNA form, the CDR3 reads TGCAGCGCGGATACGGGACAGAACTACGAGCAGTACTTC. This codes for CSADTGQNYEQYF.

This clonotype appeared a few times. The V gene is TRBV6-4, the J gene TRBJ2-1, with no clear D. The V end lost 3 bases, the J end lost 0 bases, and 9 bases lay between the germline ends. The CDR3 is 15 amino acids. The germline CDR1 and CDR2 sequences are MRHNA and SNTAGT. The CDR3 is CASSEHPLSYNEQFF. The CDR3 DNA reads TGTGCCAGCAGTGAGCATCCCCTCTCCTACAATGAGCAGTTCTTC.

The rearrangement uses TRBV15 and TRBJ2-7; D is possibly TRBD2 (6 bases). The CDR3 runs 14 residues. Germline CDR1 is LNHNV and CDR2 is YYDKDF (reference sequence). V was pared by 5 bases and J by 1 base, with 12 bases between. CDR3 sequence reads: CATSGGTRSYEQYF. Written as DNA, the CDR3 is TGTGCCACCAGCGGAGGGACTCGTTCCTACGAGCAGTACTTC.

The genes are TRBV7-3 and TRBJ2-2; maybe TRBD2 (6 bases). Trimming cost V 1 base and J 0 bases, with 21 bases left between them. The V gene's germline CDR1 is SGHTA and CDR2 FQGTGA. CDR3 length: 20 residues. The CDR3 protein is CASSLSRAGGLRSNTGELFF. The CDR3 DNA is TGTGCCAGCAGCTTAAGCCGAGCCGGAGGGCTTCGTTCGAACACCGGGGAGCTGTTTTTT.

CDR3 loop: CASSLAIGQEETQYF. The CDR3 DNA reads as TGTGCCAGCAGCTTAGCTATAGGACAGGAAGAGACCCAGTACTTC. The J gene is TRBJ2-5, the V gene TRBV11-1; TRBD1 matches at 7 bases. The CDR3 consists of 15 residues. The germline V gene has CDR1 SGHAT and CDR2 FQDESV (reference sequence). The trim removed 0 bases at V and 3 bases at J, leaving 4 bases unmatched.

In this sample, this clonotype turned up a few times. The CDR3 DNA sequence: TGTGCCAGCAGTCCCGAGAGATGGGGGGGCACCTACGAGCAGTACTTC. It codes for CASSPERWGGTYEQYF. This chain joins TRBV12-3 or TRBV12-4 and TRBJ2-7, with D possibly matching TRBD2 (7 bases). The V end was cut by 5 bases, the J end by 2 bases, with 19 bases between. The CDR3 is made up of 16 amino acids.